Listed here are 3 T cell receptor beta chains from one sample, sequenced in a study of cytotoxic CD8 clonotypes in ibrutinib-treated CLL. Some clones are missing from TCRdb's copy, which holds only in-frame ones; the method was immunoSEQ multiplex PCR. The repertoire holds 110,000 to 150,000 clones, with approximately 80% as singletons. The sample here was PBMCs, taken after 12 months of ibrutinib treatment. Receptor source: a human donor with chronic lymphocytic leukemia.

This chain's CDR3 is CASSPDGSFYGYTF. DNA of the CDR3: TGTGCCAGCTCACCGGACGGATCCTTTTATGGCTACACCTTC. This chain uses TRBV18 with TRBJ1-2; D is unresolved. This CDR3 is 14 amino acids long. CDR1 and CDR2 (germline): KGHSH, LQKENI. Deletions cut 3 bases from V and 5 bases from J, with 13 bases between.

This sequence joins TRBV5-6 and TRBJ2-7, with 8 bases lining up with TRBD2. The CDR3 length is 14 residues. The junction had 13 bases not matched to a gene; V was cut back by 4 bases and J by 10 bases. CDR1 and CDR2 from the germline V gene are SGHDT and YYEEEE. Here the CDR3 reads CASSPVAALADQYF. The CDR3, as DNA: TGTGCCAGCAGCCCCGTTGCCGCACTAGCGGACCAGTACTTC.

This clone was counted once. V is TRBV4-3 and J is TRBJ2-1, with a tentative D call TRBD2 (7 bases). This CDR3 is built from 18 residues. The V end was cut by 4 bases, the J end by 1 base, with 20 bases between. Germline V gene sequence: CDR1 LGHNA, CDR2 YSLEER. CDR3 region: CASSPGAGAGVSYNEQFF. The CDR3 DNA reads TGCGCCAGCAGCCCGGGGGCCGGGGCGGGAGTTTCCTACAATGAGCAGTTCTTC.